This T cell receptor beta chain was sequenced in a study of Ad26.COV2.S vaccination and SARS-CoV-2 variants. Study as a whole: By the intramuscular route, Ad26.COV2.S was given once, or twice 56 days apart. Regarding the study as a whole: The breadth of spike-specific CD8+ and CD4+ T cell responses after vaccination was reportedly substantial. Among vaccine recipients, spike-specific TCR breadth exceeded that of placebo recipients.

Treatment defined: about 20 received Ad26.COV2.S at low or high dose, single or two shots; 5 received placebo; per-sample allocation not given. After the first vaccine or placebo injection, samples were drawn on day 63. As concerns this clone: Its antigen is unknown.

Clones were read by immunoSEQ multiplex PCR, and TCRdb kept only the in-frame ones, dropping some. The sample has fewer than 400,000 clones; approximately 90% are singletons. This CDR3 spans 15 amino acids. Looked up from germline, CDR1 is LGHDT and CDR2 is YNNKEL (reference sequence). Trimming cost V 1 base and J 0 bases, with 7 bases left between them. The specimen comprised peripheral blood, sampled in a trial of Ad26.COV2.S vaccine versus placebo. The origin of this receptor is a person aged 18-65 years who received the Ad26.COV2.S COVID-19 vaccine or a placebo. The chain has TRBV3-1 (or the pseudogene TRBV3-2) and TRBJ1-5; D is perhaps TRBD1 (5 bases). CDR3 DNA: TGTGCCAGCAGCCAAGCAGGGATTAGCAATCAGCCCCAGCATTTT. As protein: CASSQAGISNQPQHF.